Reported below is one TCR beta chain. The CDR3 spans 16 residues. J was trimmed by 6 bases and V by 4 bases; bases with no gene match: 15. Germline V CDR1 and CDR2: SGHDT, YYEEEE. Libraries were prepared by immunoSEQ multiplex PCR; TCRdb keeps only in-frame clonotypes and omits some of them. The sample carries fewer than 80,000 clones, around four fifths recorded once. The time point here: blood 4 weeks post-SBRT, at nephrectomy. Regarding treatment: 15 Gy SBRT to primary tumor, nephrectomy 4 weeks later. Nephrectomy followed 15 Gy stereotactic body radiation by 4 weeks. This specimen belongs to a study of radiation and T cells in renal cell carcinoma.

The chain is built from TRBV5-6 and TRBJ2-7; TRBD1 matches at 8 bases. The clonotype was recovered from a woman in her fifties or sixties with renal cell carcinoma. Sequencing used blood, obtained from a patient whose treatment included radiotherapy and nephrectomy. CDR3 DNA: TGTGCCAGCAGCCTTAGAGCAGGGGGCGCTAGGTCCGAGCAGTACTTC. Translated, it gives CASSLRAGGARSEQYF. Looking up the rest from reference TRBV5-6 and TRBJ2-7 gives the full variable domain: DAGVTQSPTHLIKTRGQQVTLRCSPKSGHDTVSWYQQALGQGPQFIFQYYEEEERQRGNFPDRFSGHQFPNYSSELNVNALLLGDSALYLCASSLRAGGARSEQYFGPGTRLTVT.